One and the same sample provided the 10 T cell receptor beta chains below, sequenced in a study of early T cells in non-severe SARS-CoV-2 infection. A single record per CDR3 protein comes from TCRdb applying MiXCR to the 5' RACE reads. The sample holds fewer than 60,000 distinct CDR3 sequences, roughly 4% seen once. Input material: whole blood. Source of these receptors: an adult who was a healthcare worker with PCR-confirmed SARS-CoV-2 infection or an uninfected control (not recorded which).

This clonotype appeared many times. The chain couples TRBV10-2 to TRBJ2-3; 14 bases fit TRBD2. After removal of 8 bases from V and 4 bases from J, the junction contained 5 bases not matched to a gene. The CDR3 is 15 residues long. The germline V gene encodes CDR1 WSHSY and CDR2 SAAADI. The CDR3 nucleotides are TGCGCCAGCGAGACTAGCGGGGGGGCCGCAGATACGCAGTATTTT. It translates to CASETSGGAADTQYF.

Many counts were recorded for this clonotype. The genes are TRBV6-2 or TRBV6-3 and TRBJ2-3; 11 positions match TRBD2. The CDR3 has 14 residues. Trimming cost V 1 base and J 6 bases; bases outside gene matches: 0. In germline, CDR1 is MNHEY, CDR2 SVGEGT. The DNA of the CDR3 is TGTGCCAGCAGTTACTGGACTAGCGGGGATACGCAGTATTTT. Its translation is CASSYWTSGDTQYF.

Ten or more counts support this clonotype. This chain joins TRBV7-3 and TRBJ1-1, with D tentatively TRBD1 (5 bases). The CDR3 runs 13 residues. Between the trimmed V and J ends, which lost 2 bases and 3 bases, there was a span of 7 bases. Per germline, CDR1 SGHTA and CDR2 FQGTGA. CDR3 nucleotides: TGTGCCAGCAGCTTAGACAGAGACACTGAAGCTTTCTTT. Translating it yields CASSLDRDTEAFF. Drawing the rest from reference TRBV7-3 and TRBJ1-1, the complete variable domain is GAGVSQTPSNKVTEKGKYVELRCDPISGHTALYWYRQSLGQGPEFLIYFQGTGAADDSGLPNDRFFAVRPEGSVSTLKIQRTERGDSAVYLCASSLDRDTEAFFGQGTRLTVV.

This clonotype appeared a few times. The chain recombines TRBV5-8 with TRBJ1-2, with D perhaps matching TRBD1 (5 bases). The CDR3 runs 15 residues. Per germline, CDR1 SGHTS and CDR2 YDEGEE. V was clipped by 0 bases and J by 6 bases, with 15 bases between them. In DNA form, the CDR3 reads TGTGCCAGCAGCTTGGGGCCGGGGCAGGGAAATGGCTACACCTTC. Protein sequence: CASSLGPGQGNGYTF.

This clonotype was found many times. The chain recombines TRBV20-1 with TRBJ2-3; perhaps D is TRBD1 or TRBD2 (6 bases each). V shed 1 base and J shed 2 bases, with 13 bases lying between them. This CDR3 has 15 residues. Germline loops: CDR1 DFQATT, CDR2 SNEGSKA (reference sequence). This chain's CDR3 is CSARGGARITDTQYF. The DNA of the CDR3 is TGCAGTGCTAGAGGGGGGGCCAGAATCACAGATACGCAGTATTTT.

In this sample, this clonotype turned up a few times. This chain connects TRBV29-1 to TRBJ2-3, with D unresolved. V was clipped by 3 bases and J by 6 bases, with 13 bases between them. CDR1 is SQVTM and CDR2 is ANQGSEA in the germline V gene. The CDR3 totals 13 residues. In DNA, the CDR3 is TGCAGCGTTGAGGCGAGCGTAGGGGATACGCAGTATTTT. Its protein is CSVEASVGDTQYF.

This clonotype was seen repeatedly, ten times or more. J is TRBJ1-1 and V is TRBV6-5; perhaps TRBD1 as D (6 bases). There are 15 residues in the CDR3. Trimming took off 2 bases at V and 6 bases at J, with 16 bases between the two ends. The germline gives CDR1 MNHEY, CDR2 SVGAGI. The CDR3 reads CASSYRDIRVSEAFF. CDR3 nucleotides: TGTGCCAGCAGTTACCGGGACATCAGGGTGTCTGAAGCTTTCTTT.

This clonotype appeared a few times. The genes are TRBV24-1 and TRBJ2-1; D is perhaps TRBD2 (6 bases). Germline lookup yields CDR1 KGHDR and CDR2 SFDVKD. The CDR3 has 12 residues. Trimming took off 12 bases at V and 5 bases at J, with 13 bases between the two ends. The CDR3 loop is CASAWGDNEQFF. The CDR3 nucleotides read TGTGCCTCCGCGTGGGGGGACAATGAGCAGTTCTTC.

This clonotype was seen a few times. The CDR3 sequence: CSVGNRMRQGSTGELFF. As DNA, the CDR3 is TGCAGCGTAGGAAACCGAATGAGACAGGGGAGCACCGGGGAGCTGTTTTTT. This rearrangement joins TRBV29-1 to TRBJ2-2, with 8 bases fitting TRBD1. In germline, CDR1 is SQVTM, CDR2 ANQGSEA. This CDR3 spans 17 amino acids. V lost 6 bases and J lost 4; bases outside the gene matches: 16.

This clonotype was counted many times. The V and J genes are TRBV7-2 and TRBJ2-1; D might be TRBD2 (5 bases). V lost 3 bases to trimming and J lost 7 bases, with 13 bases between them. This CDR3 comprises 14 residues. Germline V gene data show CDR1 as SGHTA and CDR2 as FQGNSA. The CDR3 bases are TGTGCCAGCAGCTTCTCGGGGTCGTTGAATGAGCAGTTCTTC. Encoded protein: CASSFSGSLNEQFF.